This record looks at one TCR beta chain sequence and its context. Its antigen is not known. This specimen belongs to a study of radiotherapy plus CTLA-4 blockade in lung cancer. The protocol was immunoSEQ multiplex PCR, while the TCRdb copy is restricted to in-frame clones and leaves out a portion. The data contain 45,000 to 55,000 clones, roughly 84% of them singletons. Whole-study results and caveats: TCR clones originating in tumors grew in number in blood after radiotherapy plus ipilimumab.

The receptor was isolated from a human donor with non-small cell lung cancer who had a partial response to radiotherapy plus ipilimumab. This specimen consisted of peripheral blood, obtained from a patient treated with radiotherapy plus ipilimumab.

CDR3: CASSLRTGSYEQYF. The CDR3 nucleotides read TGTGCCAGCAGTTTGAGGACAGGATCCTACGAGCAGTACTTC. V is TRBV27 and J is TRBJ2-7; 7 positions agree with TRBD1. From germline, CDR1 is MNHEY and CDR2 SMNVEV (reference sequence). The ends lost 3 bases at V and 1 base at J; junction bases unmatched: 3. The CDR3 has 14 amino acids.